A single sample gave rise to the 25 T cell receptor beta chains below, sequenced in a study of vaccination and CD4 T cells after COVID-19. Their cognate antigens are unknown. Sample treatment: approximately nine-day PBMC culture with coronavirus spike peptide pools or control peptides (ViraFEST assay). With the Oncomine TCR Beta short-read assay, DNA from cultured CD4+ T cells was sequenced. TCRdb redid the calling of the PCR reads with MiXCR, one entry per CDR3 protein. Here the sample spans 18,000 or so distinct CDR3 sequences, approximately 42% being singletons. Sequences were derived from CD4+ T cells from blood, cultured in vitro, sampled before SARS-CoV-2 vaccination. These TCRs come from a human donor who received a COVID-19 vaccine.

CDR3 region: CASSLVAGADTDTQYF. The CDR3 bases are TGTGCCAGCAGCTTAGTAGCGGGGGCCGACACAGATACGCAGTATTTT. The rearrangement uses TRBV5-4 and TRBJ2-3; 9 nucleotides align to TRBD2. Germline values: CDR1 SGHNT, CDR2 YYREEE (reference sequence). The CDR3 has 16 amino acids. Unmatched junction bases numbered 6, after V lost 2 bases and J lost 2 bases.

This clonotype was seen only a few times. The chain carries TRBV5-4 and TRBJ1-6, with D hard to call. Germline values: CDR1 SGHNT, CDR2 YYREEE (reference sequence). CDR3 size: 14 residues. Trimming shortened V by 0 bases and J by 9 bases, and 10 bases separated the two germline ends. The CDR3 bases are TGTGCCAGCAGCTTGGAGGGCTTCGGTTCACCCCTCCACTTT. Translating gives CASSLEGFGSPLHF.

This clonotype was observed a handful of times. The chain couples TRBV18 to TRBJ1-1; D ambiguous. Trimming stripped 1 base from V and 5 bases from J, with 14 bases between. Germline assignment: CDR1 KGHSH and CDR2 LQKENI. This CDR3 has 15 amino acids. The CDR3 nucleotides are TGTGCCAGCTCACCACGAGGCCTCGGATGGACTGAAGCTTTCTTT. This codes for CASSPRGLGWTEAFF.

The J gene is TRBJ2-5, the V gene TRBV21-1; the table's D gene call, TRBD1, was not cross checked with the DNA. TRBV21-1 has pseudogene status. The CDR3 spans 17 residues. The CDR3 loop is CASSPARQGVPEETQYF. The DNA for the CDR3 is TGTGCCAGCAGCCCCGCGAGACAGGGAGTACCCGAAGAGACCCAGTACTTC.

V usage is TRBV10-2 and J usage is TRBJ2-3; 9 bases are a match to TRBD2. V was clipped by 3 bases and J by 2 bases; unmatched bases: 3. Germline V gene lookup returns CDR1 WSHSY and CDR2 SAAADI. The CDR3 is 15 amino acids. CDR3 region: CASSDGGGATDTQYF. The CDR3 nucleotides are TGCGCCAGCAGTGACGGCGGGGGGGCCACAGATACGCAGTATTTT.

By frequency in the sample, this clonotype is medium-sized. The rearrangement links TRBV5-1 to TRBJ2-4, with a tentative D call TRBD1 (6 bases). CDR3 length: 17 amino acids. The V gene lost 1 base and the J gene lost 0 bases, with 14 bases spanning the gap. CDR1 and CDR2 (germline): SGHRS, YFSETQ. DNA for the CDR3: TGCGCCAGCAGCTTGTCTGAGGGGACATTAGCCAAAAACATTCAGTACTTC. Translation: CASSLSEGTLAKNIQYF.

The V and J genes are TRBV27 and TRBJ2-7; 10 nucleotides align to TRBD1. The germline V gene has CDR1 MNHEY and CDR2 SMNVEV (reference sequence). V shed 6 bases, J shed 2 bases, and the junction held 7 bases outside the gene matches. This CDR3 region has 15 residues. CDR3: CASRTPGTGAYEQYF. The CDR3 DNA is TGTGCCAGCAGGACCCCGGGGACAGGGGCCTACGAGCAGTACTTC.

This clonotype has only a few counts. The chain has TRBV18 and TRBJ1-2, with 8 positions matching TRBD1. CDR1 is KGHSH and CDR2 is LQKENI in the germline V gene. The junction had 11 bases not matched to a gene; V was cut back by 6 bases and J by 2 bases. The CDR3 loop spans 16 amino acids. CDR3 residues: CASSPGTGGGNYGYTF. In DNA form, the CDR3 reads TGTGCCAGCTCGCCTGGGACAGGAGGAGGGAACTATGGCTACACCTTC.

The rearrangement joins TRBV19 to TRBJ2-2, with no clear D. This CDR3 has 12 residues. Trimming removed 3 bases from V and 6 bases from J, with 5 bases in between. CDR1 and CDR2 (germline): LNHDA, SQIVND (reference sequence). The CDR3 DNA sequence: TGTGCCAGTAGTATGGAGTCCGGGGAGCTGTTTTTT. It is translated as CASSMESGELFF.

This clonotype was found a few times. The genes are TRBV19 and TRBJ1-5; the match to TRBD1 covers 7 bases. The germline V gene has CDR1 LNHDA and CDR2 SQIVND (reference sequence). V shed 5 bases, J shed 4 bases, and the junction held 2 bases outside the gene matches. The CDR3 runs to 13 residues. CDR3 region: CASSWDRNQPQHF. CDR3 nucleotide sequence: TGTGCCAGTAGTTGGGACAGAAATCAGCCCCAGCATTTT.

CDR3 in amino acids: CASSLVLSPEAFF. The DNA for the CDR3 is TGTGCCAGCAGCTTAGTGCTTTCCCCCGAAGCTTTCTTT. V is TRBV7-9 and J is TRBJ1-1, with D uncertain. This CDR3 has 13 residues. Trimming stripped 1 base from V and 8 bases from J, with 11 bases between. Germline V gives CDR1 SEHNR, CDR2 FQNEAQ (reference sequence).

In nucleotides, the CDR3 is TGCAGTGCTGCGGACTACCGGGACATCCTAAGTGGGAGCAATCAGCCCCAGCATTTT. Translation: CSAADYRDILSGSNQPQHF. The chain carries TRBV20-1 and TRBJ1-5; a possible D gene is TRBD1 (6 bases). CDR1 and CDR2 (germline): DFQATT, SNEGSKA (reference sequence). V was trimmed by 5 bases and J by 1 base, leaving 27 bases between them. The CDR3 extends over 19 amino acids.

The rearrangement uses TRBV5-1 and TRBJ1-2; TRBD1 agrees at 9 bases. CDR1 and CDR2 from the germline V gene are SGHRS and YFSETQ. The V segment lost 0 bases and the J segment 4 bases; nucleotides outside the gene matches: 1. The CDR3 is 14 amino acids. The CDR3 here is CASSLGQGVYGYTF. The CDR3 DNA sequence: TGCGCCAGCAGCTTGGGACAGGGGGTCTATGGCTACACCTTC.

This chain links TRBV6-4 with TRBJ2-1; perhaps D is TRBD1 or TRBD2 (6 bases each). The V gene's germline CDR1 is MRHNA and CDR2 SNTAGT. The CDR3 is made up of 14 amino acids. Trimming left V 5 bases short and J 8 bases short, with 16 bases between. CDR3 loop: CASSRDMGGDEQFF. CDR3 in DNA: TGTGCCAGCAGTCGAGACATGGGGGGCGATGAGCAGTTCTTC.

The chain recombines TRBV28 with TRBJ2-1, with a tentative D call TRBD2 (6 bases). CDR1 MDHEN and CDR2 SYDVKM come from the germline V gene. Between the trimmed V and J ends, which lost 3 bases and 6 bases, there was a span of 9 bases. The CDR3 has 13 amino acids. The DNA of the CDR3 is TGTGCCAGCAGTTTGGGGGGACCCAATGAGCAGTTCTTC. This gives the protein CASSLGGPNEQFF.

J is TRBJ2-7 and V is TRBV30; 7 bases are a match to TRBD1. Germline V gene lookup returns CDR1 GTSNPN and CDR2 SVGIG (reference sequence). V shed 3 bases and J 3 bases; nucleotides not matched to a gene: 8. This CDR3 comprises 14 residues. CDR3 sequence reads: CAWSRDSHVYEQYF. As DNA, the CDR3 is TGTGCCTGGAGCAGGGACAGCCACGTCTACGAGCAGTACTTC.

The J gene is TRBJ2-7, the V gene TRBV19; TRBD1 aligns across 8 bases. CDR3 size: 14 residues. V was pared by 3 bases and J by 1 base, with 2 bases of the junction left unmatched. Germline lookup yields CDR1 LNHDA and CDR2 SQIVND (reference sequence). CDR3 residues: CASSINRGSYEQYF. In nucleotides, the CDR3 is TGTGCCAGTAGTATTAACAGGGGGTCCTACGAGCAGTACTTC.

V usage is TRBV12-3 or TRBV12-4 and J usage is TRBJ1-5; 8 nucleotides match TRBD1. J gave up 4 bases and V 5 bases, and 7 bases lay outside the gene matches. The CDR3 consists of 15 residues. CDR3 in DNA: TGTGCCAGCAGTGTAATGGGACAGGAAAATCAGCCCCAGCATTTT. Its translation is CASSVMGQENQPQHF.

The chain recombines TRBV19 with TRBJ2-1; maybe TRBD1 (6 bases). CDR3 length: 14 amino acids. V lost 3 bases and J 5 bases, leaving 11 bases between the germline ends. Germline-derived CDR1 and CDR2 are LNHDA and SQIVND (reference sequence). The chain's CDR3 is CASSIATGNNEQFF. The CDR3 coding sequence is TGTGCCAGTAGTATCGCGACAGGTAACAATGAGCAGTTCTTC.

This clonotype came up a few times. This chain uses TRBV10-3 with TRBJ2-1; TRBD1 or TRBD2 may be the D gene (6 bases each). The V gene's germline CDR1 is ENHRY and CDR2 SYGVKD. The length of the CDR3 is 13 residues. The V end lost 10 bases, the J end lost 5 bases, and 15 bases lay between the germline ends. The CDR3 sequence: CATYRDSNNEQFF. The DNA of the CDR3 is TGTGCCACGTACAGGGACTCAAACAATGAGCAGTTCTTC.

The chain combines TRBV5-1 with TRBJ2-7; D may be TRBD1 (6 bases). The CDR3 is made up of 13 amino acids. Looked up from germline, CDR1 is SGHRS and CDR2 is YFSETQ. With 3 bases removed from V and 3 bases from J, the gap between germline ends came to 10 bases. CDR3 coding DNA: TGCGCCAGCAGCTCTCCGGACAGCTACGAGCAGTACTTC. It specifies CASSSPDSYEQYF.

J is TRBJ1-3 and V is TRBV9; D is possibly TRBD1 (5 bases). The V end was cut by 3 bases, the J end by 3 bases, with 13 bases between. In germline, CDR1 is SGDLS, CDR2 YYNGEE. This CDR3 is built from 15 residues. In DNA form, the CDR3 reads TGTGCCAGCAGCGACAGGTTAGGAAATGGAAACACCATATATTTT. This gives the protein CASSDRLGNGNTIYF.

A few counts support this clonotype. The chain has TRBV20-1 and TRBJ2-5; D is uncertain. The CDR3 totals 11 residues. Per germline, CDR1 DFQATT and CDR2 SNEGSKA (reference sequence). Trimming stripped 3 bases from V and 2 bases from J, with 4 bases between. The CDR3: CSARDQETQYF. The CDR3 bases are TGCAGTGCTAGGGATCAAGAGACCCAGTACTTC.

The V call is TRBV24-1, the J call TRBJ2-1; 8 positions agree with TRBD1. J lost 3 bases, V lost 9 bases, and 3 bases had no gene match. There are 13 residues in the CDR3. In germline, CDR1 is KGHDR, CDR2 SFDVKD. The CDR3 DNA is TGTGCCACCCGTGGACAGGGCTACAATGAGCAGTTCTTC. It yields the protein CATRGQGYNEQFF.

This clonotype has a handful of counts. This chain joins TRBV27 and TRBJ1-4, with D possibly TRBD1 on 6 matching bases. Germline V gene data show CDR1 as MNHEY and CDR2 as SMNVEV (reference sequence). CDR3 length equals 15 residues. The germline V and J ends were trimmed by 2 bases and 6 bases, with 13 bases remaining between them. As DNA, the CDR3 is TGTGCCAGCAGTTTAAACAGGGAGGAAGATGAAAAACTGTTTTTT. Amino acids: CASSLNREEDEKLFF.